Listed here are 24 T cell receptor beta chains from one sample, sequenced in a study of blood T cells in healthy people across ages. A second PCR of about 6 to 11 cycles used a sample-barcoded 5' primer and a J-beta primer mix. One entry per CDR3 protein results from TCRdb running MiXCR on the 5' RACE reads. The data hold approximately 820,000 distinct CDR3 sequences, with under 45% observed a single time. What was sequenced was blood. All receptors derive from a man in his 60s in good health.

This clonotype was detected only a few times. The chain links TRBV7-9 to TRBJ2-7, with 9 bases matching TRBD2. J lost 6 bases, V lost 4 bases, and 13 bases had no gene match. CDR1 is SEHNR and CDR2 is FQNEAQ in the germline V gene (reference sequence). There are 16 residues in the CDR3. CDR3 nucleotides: TGTGCCAGCAGCTGGCAGACTAGCGGACTACGAAGCGAGCAGTACTTC. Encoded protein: CASSWQTSGLRSEQYF.

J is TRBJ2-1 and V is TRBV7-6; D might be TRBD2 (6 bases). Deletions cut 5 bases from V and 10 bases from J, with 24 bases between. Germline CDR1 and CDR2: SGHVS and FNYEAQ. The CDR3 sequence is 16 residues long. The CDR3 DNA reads TGTGCCAGCAGCCCCCTCCCCCAGGTGTCAACTAGCGAGCAGTTCTTC. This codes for CASSPLPQVSTSEQFF.

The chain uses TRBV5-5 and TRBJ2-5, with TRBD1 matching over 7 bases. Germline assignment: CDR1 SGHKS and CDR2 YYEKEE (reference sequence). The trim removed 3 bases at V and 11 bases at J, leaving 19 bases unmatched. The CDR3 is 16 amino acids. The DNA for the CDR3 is TGTGCCAGCAGCTCCCTGGGGACAGATAACTCCTACGGGCAGTACTTC. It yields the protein CASSSLGTDNSYGQYF.

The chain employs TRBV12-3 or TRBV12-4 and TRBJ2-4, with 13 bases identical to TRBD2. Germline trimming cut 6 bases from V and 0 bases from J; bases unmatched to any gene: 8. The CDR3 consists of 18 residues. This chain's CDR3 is CASRKRLAGGLAKNIQYF. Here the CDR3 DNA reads TGTGCCAGCAGGAAACGACTAGCGGGGGGCCTAGCCAAAAACATTCAGTACTTC.

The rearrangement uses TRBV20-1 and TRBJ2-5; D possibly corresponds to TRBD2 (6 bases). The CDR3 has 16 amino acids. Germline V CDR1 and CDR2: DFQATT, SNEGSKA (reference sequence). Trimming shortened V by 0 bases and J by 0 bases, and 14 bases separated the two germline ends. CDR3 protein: CSARDSGRSYQETQYF. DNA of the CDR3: TGCAGTGCTAGAGACTCCGGGAGAAGCTACCAAGAGACCCAGTACTTC.

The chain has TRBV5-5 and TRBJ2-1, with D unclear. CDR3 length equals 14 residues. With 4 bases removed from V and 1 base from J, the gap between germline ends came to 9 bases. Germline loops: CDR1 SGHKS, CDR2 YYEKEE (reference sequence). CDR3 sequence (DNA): TGTGCCAGCAGCGTGGAACTTTCCTACAATGAGCAGTTCTTC. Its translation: CASSVELSYNEQFF.

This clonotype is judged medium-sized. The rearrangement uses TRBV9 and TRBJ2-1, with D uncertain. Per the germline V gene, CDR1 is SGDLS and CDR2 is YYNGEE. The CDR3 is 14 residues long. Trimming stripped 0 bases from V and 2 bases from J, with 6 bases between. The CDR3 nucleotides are TGTGCCAGCAGCGTAGCTGAAGCCTACAATGAGCAGTTCTTC. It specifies CASSVAEAYNEQFF. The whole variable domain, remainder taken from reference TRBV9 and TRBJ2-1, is DSGVTQTPKHLITATGQRVTLRCSPRSGDLSVYWYQQSLDQGLQFLIQYYNGEERAKGNILERFSAQQFPDLHSELNLSSLELGDSALYFCASSVAEAYNEQFFGPGTRLTVL.

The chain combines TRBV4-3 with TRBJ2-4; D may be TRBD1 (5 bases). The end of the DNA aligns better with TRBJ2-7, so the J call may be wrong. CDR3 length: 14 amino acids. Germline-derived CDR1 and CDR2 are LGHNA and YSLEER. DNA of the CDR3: TGCGCCAGCAGCCACGCACACGACAGATTCGAGCAGTACTTC. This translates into CASSHAHDRFEQYF.

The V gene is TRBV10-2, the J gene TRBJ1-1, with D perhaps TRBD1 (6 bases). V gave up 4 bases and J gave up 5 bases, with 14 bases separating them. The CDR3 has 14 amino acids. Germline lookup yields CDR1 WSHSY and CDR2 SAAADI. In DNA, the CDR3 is TGCGCCAGCAGTGGGTCCGGGGGGCAAACTGAAGCTTTCTTT. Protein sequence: CASSGSGGQTEAFF.

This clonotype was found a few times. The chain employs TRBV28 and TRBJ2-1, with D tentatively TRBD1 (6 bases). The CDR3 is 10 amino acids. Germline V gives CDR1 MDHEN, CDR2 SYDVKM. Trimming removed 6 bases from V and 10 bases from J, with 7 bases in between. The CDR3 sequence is CASRGTEQFF. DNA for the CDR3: TGTGCCAGCAGGGGGACAGAGCAGTTCTTC.

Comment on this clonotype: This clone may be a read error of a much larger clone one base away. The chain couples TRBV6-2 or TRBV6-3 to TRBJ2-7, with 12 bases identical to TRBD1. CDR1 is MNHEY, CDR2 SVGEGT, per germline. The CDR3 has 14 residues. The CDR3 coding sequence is TGTGCCAGCAGTTACGGGACAGGGGGCTACGAGCGGTACTTC. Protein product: CASSYGTGGYERYF.

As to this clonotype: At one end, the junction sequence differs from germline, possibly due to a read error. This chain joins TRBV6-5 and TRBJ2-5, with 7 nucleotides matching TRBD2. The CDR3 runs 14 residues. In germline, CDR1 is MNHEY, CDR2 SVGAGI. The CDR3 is CVSSLTSVQETQYF. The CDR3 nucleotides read TGTGTCAGCAGCCTCACTAGCGTCCAAGAGACCCAGTACTTC.

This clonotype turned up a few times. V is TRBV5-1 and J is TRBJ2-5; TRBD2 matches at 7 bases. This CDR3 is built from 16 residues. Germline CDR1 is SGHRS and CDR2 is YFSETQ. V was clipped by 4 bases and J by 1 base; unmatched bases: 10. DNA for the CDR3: TGCGCCAGCAGCGTAGACGCTAGCGGATTCCAAGAGACCCAGTACTTC. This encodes CASSVDASGFQETQYF.

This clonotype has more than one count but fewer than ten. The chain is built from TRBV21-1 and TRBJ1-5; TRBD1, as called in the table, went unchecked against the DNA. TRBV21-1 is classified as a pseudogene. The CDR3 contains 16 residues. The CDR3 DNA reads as TGTGCCAGCCCGTACTCCGGGACAGGGGGCAATCAGCCCCAGCATTTT. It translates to CASPYSGTGGNQPQHF.

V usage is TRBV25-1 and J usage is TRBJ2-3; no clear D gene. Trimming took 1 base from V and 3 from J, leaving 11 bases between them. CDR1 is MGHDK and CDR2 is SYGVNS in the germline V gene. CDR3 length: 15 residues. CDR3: CASSESSDPTDTQYF. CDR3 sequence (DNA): TGTGCCAGCAGTGAATCTTCAGACCCTACAGATACGCAGTATTTT.

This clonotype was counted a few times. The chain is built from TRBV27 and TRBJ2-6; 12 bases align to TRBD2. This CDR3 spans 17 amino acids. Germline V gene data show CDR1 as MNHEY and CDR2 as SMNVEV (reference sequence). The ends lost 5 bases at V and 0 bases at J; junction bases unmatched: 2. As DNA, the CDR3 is TGTGCCAGCAGTAAGGGACTAGCGGGCTCTGGGGCCAACGTCCTGACTTTC. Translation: CASSKGLAGSGANVLTF.

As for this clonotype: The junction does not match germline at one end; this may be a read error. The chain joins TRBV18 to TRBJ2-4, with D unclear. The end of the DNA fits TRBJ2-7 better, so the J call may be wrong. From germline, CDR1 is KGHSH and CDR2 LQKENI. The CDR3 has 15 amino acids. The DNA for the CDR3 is TGTGCCAGCTCACCACCGCGGTCTTCCTCCTTCGAGCAGTACTTC. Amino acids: CASSPPRSSSFEQYF.

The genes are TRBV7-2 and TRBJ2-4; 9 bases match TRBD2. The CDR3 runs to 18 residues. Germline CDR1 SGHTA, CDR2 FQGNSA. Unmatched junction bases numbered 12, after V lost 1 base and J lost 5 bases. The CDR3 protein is CASSLVSLAGRGENIQYF. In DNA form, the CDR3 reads TGTGCCAGCAGCTTAGTCAGCCTAGCGGGACGGGGGGAAAACATTCAGTACTTC. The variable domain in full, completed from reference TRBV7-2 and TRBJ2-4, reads GAGVSQSPSNKVTEKGKDVELRCDPISGHTALYWYRQSLGQGLEFLIYFQGNSAPDKSGLPSDRFSAERTGGSVSTLTIQRTQQEDSAVYLCASSLVSLAGRGENIQYFGAGTRLSVL.

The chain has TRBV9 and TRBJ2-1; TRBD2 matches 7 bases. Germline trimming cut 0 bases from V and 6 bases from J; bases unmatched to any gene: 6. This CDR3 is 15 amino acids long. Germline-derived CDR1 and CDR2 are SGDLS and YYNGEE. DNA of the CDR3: TGTGCCAGCAGCGTAGTTAACGGGGGGAGCAATGAGCAGTTCTTC. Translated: CASSVVNGGSNEQFF.

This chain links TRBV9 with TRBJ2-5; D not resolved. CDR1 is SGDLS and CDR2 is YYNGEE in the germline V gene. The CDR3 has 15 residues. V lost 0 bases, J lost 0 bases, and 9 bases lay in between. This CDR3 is CASSVGLSDQETQYF. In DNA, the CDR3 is TGTGCCAGCAGCGTAGGTCTGAGTGACCAAGAGACCCAGTACTTC.

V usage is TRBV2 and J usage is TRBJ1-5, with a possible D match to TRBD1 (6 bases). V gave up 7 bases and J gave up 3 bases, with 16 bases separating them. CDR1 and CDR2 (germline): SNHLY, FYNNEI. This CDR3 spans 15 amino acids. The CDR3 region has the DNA TGTGCCAGCAAAGGCGCGGGGGCGTACAATCAGCCCCAGCATTTT. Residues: CASKGAGAYNQPQHF.

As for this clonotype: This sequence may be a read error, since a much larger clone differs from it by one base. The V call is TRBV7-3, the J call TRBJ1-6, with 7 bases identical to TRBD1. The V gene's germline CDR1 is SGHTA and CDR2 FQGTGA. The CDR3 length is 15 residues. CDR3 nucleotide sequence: TGTGTCAGCAGCCAGGGGACAGCAAATAATTCACCCCTCCACTTT. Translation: CVSSQGTANNSPLHF. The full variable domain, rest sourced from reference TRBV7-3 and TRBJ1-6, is GAGVSQTPSNKVTEKGKYVELRCDPISGHTALYWYRQSLGQGPEFLIYFQGTGAADDSGLPNDRFFAVRPEGSVSTLKIQRTERGDSAVYLCVSSQGTANNSPLHFGNGTRLTVT.

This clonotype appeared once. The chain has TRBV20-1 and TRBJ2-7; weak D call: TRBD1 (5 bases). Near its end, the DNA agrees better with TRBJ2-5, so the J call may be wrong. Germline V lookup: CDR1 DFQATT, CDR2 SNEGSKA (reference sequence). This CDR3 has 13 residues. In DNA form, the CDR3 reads TGCAGCGGTGCTCAGGGTAACGAGGAGACCCAGTACTTC. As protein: CSGAQGNEETQYF.

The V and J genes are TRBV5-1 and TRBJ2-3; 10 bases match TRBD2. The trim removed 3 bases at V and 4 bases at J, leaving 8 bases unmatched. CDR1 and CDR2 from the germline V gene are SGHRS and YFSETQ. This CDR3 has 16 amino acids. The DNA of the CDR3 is TGCGCCAGCAGCTCGGGCGGGACTAGCGTTTCAGATACGCAGTATTTT. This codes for CASSSGGTSVSDTQYF. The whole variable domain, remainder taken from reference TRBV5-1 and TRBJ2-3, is KAGVTQTPRYLIKTRGQQVTLSCSPISGHRSVSWYQQTPGQGLQFLFEYFSETQRNKGNFPGRFSGRQFSNSRSEMNVSTLELGDSALYLCASSSGGTSVSDTQYFGPGTRLTVL.